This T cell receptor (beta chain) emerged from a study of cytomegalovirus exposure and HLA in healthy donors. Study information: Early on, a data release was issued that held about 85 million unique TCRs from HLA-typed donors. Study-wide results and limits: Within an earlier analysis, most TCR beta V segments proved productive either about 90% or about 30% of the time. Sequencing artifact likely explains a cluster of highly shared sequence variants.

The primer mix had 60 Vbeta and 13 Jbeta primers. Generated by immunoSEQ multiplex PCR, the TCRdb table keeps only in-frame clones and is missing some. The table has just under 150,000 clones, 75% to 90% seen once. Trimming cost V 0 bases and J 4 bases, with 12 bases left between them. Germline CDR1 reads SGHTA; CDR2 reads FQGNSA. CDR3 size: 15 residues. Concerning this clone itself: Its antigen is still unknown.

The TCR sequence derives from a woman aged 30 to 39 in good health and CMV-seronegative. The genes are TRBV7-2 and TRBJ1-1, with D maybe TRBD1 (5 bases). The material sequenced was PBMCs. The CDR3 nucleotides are TGTGCCAGCAGCTTAGCGCTAACGGGGGGCACTGAAGCTTTCTTT. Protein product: CASSLALTGGTEAFF.